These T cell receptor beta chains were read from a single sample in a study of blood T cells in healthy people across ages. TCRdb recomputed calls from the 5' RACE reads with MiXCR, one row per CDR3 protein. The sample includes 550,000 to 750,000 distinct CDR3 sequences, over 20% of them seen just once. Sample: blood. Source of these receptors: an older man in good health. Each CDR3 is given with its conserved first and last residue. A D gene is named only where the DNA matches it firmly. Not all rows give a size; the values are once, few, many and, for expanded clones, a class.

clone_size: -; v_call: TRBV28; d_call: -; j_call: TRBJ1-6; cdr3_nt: TGTGCCAGCAGGGACGGGACACCTGATTCACCCCTCCACTTT; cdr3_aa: CASRDGTPDSPLHF
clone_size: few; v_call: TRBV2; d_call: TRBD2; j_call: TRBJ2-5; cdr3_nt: TGTGCCAGCATCGGGACTAGTCAAGAGACCCAGTACTTC; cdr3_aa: CASIGTSQETQYF
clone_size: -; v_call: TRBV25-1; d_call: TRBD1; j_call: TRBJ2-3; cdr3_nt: TGTGCCAGCAGCATCGGACAGGGGACCACAGATACGCAGTATTTT; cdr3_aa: CASSIGQGTTDTQYF
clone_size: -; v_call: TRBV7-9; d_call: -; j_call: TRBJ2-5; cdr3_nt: TGTGTCAGCGAGGGAGGAAGGGGCCAAGAGACCCAGTACTTC; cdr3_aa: CVSEGGRGQETQYF
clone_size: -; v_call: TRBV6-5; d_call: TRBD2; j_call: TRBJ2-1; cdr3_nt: TGTGCCAGCAGGGAGACTAGCGGCTCCTACAATGAGCAGTTCTTC; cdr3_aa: CASRETSGSYNEQFF
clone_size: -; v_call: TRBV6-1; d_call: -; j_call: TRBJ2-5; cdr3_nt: TGTGCCAGCAATTGGGGCTGGCAGGTCCGCGAGACCCAGTACTTC; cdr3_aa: CASNWGWQVRETQYF
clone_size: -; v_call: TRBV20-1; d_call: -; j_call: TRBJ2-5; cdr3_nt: TGCAGTGCTAGAGATCGGCAAAAGCAAGAGACCCAGTACTTC; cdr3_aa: CSARDRQKQETQYF
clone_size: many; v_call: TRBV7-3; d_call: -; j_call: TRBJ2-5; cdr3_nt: TGTGCCAGCAGCCCGACGGTTCAAGAGACCCAGTACTTC; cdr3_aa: CASSPTVQETQYF
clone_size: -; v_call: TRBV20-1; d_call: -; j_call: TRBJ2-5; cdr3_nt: TGCAGTGCTGGGGGAGGCGGAGTTTTCCAAGAGACCCAGTACTTC; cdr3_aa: CSAGGGGVFQETQYF
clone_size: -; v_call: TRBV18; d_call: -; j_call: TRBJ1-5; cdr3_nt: TGTGCCAGCCGCGGGGCAGGGGACAATCAGCCCCAGCATTTT; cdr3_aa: CASRGAGDNQPQHF
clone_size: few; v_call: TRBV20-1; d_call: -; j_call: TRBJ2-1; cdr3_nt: TGCAGTGCTAGGGGAGCGGCAGGGAATGAGCAGTTCTTC; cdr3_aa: CSARGAAGNEQFF
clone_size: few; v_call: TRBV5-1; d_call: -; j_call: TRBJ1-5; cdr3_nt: TGCGCCAGCAGTAACAGGGTAGGGCAGCCCCAGCATTTT; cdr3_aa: CASSNRVGQPQHF
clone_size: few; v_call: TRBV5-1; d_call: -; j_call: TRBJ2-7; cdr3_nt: TGCGCCAGCAGCACTCTAACAGGGTCCTACGAGCAGTACTTC; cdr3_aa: CASSTLTGSYEQYF
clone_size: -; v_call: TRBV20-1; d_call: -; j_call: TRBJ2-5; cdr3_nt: TGCAGTGTGCAGAATCGAGCGGTTGGAGAGACCCAGTACTTC; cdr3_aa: CSVQNRAVGETQYF
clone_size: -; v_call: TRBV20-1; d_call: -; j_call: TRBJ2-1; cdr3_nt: TGCAGTGTCCCCGGTGGGAGCACCTCCTACAATGAGCAGTTCTTC; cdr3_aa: CSVPGGSTSYNEQFF
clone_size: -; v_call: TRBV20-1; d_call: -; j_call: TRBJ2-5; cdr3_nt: TGCAGTGCTAGAGATGGGATGGTGTACCAAGAGACCCAGTACTTC; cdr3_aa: CSARDGMVYQETQYF
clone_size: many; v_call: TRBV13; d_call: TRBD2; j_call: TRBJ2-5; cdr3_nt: TGTGCCAGCAGCTTTTTCAGCGGGAGACGAAGAGAGACCCAGTACTTC; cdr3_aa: CASSFFSGRRRETQYF
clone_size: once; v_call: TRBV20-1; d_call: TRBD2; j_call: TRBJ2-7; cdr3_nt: TGCAGTGCTAGCCGGGAGGGCAGGGAAACAACCTACGAGCAGTACTTC; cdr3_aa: CSASREGRETTYEQYF
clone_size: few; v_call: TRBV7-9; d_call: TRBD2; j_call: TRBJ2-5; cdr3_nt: TGTGCCAGCTCACCAACGGGACTAAAAATTCAAGAGACCCAGTACTTC; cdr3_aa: CASSPTGLKIQETQYF
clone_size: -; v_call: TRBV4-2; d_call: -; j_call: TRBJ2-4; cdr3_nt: TGTGCCAGCAGCCAAGAGGGCGCAATAGCCAAAAACATTCAGTACTTC; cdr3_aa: CASSQEGAIAKNIQYF
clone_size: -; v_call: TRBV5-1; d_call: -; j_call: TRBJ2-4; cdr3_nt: TGCGCCAGCAGCCCATCCGGCCGTAGCATTCAGTACTTC; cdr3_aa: CASSPSGRSIQYF